These 13 T cell receptor beta chains originate from one sample sequenced in a study of CD8 T cells in ankylosing spondylitis. TCRdb used MiXCR to reprocess the 5' RACE reads, holding one entry per CDR3 protein. This table holds 240,000 or so distinct CDR3 sequences, 7.5% to 9% found once. The material sequenced was blood, either unsorted or a sorted T cell fraction (not recorded which). The receptor source for this set is a male donor with ankylosing spondylitis or in good health (not recorded which).

This clonotype was counted ten times or more. This chain uses TRBV6-4 with TRBJ1-1; 12 bases agree with TRBD1. Germline values: CDR1 MRHNA, CDR2 SNTAGT. J lost 0 bases, V lost 5 bases, and 4 bases had no gene match. This CDR3 region has 16 residues. The CDR3: CASSPGTGGVNTEAFF. The CDR3 DNA reads TGTGCCAGCAGTCCCGGGACAGGGGGCGTGAACACTGAAGCTTTCTTT.

This clonotype was detected once. V gene TRBV7-9 combines with J gene TRBJ1-5, with D perhaps matching TRBD1 (6 bases). Trimming took 1 base from V and 5 from J, leaving 18 bases between them. Germline CDR1 is SEHNR and CDR2 is FQNEAQ (reference sequence). The CDR3 runs to 17 residues. The CDR3 DNA reads as TGTGCCAGCAGCTTAGGGTCAGGGGCAGGGAATCATCAGCCCCAGCATTTT. Protein: CASSLGSGAGNHQPQHF.

This clonotype has at least ten counts. V and J are TRBV20-1 and TRBJ1-2; TRBD1 aligns across 8 bases. V shed 2 bases and J 4 bases; nucleotides not matched to a gene: 9. The CDR3 covers 15 residues. Germline V gives CDR1 DFQATT, CDR2 SNEGSKA (reference sequence). In DNA form, the CDR3 reads TGCAGTGCTAGACCTTCGACAGGGGTGGGCTATGGCTACACCTTC. It translates to CSARPSTGVGYGYTF.

This clonotype was recorded at least ten times. The gene calls are TRBV4-1 and TRBJ1-2; perhaps TRBD1 as D (5 bases). Germline V gene sequence: CDR1 MGHRA, CDR2 YSYEKL. There are 15 residues in the CDR3. Between the trimmed V and J ends, which lost 0 bases and 4 bases, there was a span of 12 bases. CDR3 sequence (DNA): TGCGCCAGCAGCCAAGATCCCCCGGGACCCTATGGCTACACCTTC. This sequence encodes CASSQDPPGPYGYTF.

This clonotype was observed many times. V and J are TRBV20-1 and TRBJ2-2; D uncertain. Germline V gives CDR1 DFQATT, CDR2 SNEGSKA (reference sequence). The CDR3 covers 14 residues. CDR3 region: CSLKGQANTGELFF. Here the CDR3 DNA reads TGCAGCCTTAAGGGCCAGGCGAACACCGGGGAGCTGTTTTTT.

This clonotype was observed many times. This chain joins TRBV9 and TRBJ1-6, with TRBD1 matching over 7 bases. CDR3 size: 17 residues. The V gene's germline CDR1 is SGDLS and CDR2 YYNGEE. V gave up 4 bases and J gave up 8 bases; unmatched junction bases: 15. The chain's CDR3 is CASSNPRTGSGHSPLHF. In DNA, the CDR3 is TGTGCCAGCAGCAACCCTCGGACAGGATCCGGGCATTCACCCCTCCACTTT. Supplemented by reference TRBV9 and TRBJ1-6, the full variable domain reads DSGVTQTPKHLITATGQRVTLRCSPRSGDLSVYWYQQSLDQGLQFLIQYYNGEERAKGNILERFSAQQFPDLHSELNLSSLELGDSALYFCASSNPRTGSGHSPLHFGNGTRLTVT.

In its sample, this clonotype was seen many times. The gene calls are TRBV5-1 and TRBJ2-2; 10 nucleotides agree with TRBD2. In germline, CDR1 is SGHRS, CDR2 YFSETQ. The V and J ends lost 4 bases and 8 bases, in that order; junction bases with no gene match: 8. This CDR3 has 15 residues. This chain's CDR3 is CASSTPSGSTGELFF. CDR3 nucleotides: TGCGCCAGCAGCACACCTAGCGGGAGTACTGGGGAGCTGTTTTTT.

This clonotype was observed a few times. V usage is TRBV5-1 and J usage is TRBJ1-4; D possibly corresponds to TRBD1 (6 bases). Trimming pared 2 bases from V and 6 bases from J, leaving 14 bases between. The CDR3 is 15 residues long. The germline CDR1 and CDR2 sequences are SGHRS and YFSETQ. DNA of the CDR3: TGCGCCAGCAGCTTATCAGGGGTGGTCGATGAAAAACTGTTTTTT. Encoded protein: CASSLSGVVDEKLFF.

The table lists this clonotype with many counts. V usage is TRBV7-2 and J usage is TRBJ2-1; D call uncertain. Germline loops: CDR1 SGHTA, CDR2 FQGNSA. V lost 1 base, J lost 3 bases, and 10 bases lay in between. The CDR3 spans 15 residues. The CDR3 sequence: CASSLGGQNYNEQFF. DNA for the CDR3: TGTGCCAGCAGCTTAGGCGGCCAGAACTACAATGAGCAGTTCTTC.

In its sample, this clonotype was seen a few times. CDR3 loop: CASSLGSRGHTDTQYF. DNA of the CDR3: TGTGCCAGCAGCTTAGGCTCGAGGGGACACACAGATACGCAGTATTTT. The chain links TRBV7-3 to TRBJ2-3; D may be TRBD1 (6 bases). Per the germline V gene, CDR1 is SGHTA and CDR2 is FQGTGA. V shed 2 bases and J shed 2 bases, with 14 bases lying between them. The CDR3 contains 16 residues. Full variable domain (missing parts from reference TRBV7-3 and TRBJ2-3): GAGVSQTPSNKVTEKGKYVELRCDPISGHTALYWYRQSLGQGPEFLIYFQGTGAADDSGLPNDRFFAVRPEGSVSTLKIQRTERGDSAVYLCASSLGSRGHTDTQYFGPGTRLTVL.

This clonotype showed up many times. Written as DNA, the CDR3 is TGTGCCAGCAGCTTAATCAGCGGGACTCCAGATACGCAGTATTTT. It is translated as CASSLISGTPDTQYF. This rearrangement joins TRBV7-3 to TRBJ2-3; TRBD2 agrees at 7 bases. Germline CDR1 reads SGHTA; CDR2 reads FQGTGA. After removal of 1 base from V and 4 bases from J, the junction contained 5 bases not matched to a gene. There are 15 residues in the CDR3. Full variable domain (remainder filled in from reference TRBV7-3 and TRBJ2-3): GAGVSQTPSNKVTEKGKYVELRCDPISGHTALYWYRQSLGQGPEFLIYFQGTGAADDSGLPNDRFFAVRPEGSVSTLKIQRTERGDSAVYLCASSLISGTPDTQYFGPGTRLTVL.

This clonotype was seen ten or more times. The gene calls are TRBV12-3 or TRBV12-4 and TRBJ2-2, with D uncertain. V was trimmed by 5 bases and J by 6 bases, leaving 7 bases between them. The CDR3 totals 12 residues. CDR3 bases: TGTGCCAGCAGTGAGGTAGCCGGGGAGCTGTTTTTT. Translating gives CASSEVAGELFF.

This clonotype was observed at least ten times. The chain combines TRBV7-2 with TRBJ1-3; no clear D gene. This CDR3 is 15 amino acids long. V dropped 4 bases and J dropped 4 bases, with 14 bases sitting between them. CDR1 is SGHTA, CDR2 FQGNSA, per germline. The CDR3 is CASSSDGGRGNTIYF. The CDR3 DNA reads as TGTGCCAGCAGCTCGGACGGTGGGAGGGGAAACACCATATATTTT. The full variable domain, its missing parts supplied by reference TRBV7-2 and TRBJ1-3, is GAGVSQSPSNKVTEKGKDVELRCDPISGHTALYWYRQSLGQGLEFLIYFQGNSAPDKSGLPSDRFSAERTGGSVSTLTIQRTQQEDSAVYLCASSSDGGRGNTIYFGEGSWLTVV.